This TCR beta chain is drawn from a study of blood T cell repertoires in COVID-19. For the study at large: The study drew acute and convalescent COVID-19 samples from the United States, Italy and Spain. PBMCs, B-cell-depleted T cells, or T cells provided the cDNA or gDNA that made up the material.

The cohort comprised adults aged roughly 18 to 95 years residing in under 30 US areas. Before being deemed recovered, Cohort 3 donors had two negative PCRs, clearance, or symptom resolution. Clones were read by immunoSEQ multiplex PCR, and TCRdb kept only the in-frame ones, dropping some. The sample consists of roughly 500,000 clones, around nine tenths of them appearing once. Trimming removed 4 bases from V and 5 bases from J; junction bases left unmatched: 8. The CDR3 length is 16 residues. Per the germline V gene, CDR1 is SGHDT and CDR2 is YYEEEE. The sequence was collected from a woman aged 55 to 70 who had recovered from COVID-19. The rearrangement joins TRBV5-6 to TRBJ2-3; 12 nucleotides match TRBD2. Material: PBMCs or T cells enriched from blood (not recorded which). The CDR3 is CASSPGLAGSRDTQYF. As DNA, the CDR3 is TGTGCCAGCAGCCCAGGACTAGCGGGGTCAAGAGATACGCAGTATTTT.